A single sample is the source of the 11 T cell receptor beta chains below, sequenced in a study of blood T cell repertoires in COVID-19. The protocol was immunoSEQ multiplex PCR, while the TCRdb copy is restricted to in-frame clones and leaves out a portion. This sample has a few hundred thousand clones, with approximately 91% found just once. The sample consisted of peripheral blood. The receptors derive from a woman aged 40-49 years who had recovered from COVID-19.

The rearrangement joins TRBV7-2 to TRBJ1-1, with a weak D call TRBD1 (5 bases). This CDR3 is built from 16 residues. Germline V CDR1 and CDR2: SGHTA, FQGNSA. Trimming took 2 bases from V and 0 from J, leaving 13 bases between them. This CDR3 is CASSLTAGPMNTEAFF. CDR3 coding DNA: TGTGCCAGCAGCTTAACGGCAGGGCCGATGAACACTGAAGCTTTCTTT.

In this sample, this clone turned up once. This chain uses TRBV3-1 (or the pseudogene TRBV3-2) with TRBJ2-7, with TRBD2 matching 8 bases. Trimming cost V 3 bases and J 6 bases; bases outside gene matches: 7. The CDR3 has 14 amino acids. CDR1 is LGHDT, CDR2 YNNKEL, per germline (reference sequence). CDR3 residues: CASSHGVAGREQYF. For the CDR3, the DNA is TGTGCCAGCAGCCATGGGGTAGCGGGACGCGAGCAGTACTTC.

J is TRBJ2-7 and V is TRBV21-1; the table's D gene call, TRBD2, was not cross checked with the DNA. TRBV21-1 is classified as a pseudogene. This CDR3 is built from 16 residues. CDR3 coding DNA: TGTGCCAGCAGCAAAAGCCCCGGGACTAGCGGCGACGAGCAGTACTTC. Its protein is CASSKSPGTSGDEQYF.

The V gene is TRBV4-1, the J gene TRBJ1-1, with 10 nucleotides matching TRBD1. Germline V gene data show CDR1 as MGHRA and CDR2 as YSYEKL. The V segment lost 3 bases and the J segment 6 bases; nucleotides outside the gene matches: 10. This CDR3 has 16 amino acids. The CDR3 nucleotides are TGCGCCAGCAGCCACGAGCCCCGGGACAGGGGCCCTGAAGCTTTCTTT. It specifies CASSHEPRDRGPEAFF.

This clone was counted between two and nine times. V gene TRBV27 combines with J gene TRBJ1-4, with TRBD1 as a possible D gene (5 bases). This CDR3 spans 15 amino acids. Between the trimmed V and J ends, which lost 6 bases and 2 bases, there was a span of 13 bases. Germline loops: CDR1 MNHEY, CDR2 SMNVEV (reference sequence). The CDR3, as DNA: TGTGCCAGCAGGGCGGGGGTTATTACTAATGAAAAACTGTTTTTT. Its translation is CASRAGVITNEKLFF.

This chain links TRBV3-1 (or the pseudogene TRBV3-2) with TRBJ2-1; TRBD2 agrees at 7 bases. Germline V gives CDR1 LGHDT, CDR2 YNNKEL (reference sequence). V was clipped by 4 bases and J by 7 bases; unmatched bases: 13. The CDR3 is 16 amino acids. The CDR3 region has the DNA TGTGCCAGCAGCCCTCAACTAGCGACCTTAATAAATGAGCAGTTCTTC. Its protein product is CASSPQLATLINEQFF.

V gene TRBV20-1 combines with J gene TRBJ1-1; 7 bases fit TRBD1. The germline V gene has CDR1 DFQATT and CDR2 SNEGSKA (reference sequence). The junction had 5 bases not matched to a gene; V was cut back by 5 bases and J by 8 bases. The CDR3 consists of 11 residues. The CDR3 protein is CSAPGTAEAFF. The CDR3 bases are TGCAGTGCTCCCGGGACAGCAGAAGCTTTCTTT.

The rearrangement links TRBV18 to TRBJ2-1; maybe TRBD2 (6 bases). CDR3 length: 15 residues. V lost 6 bases and J lost 8, with 20 bases in between. The germline CDR1 and CDR2 sequences are KGHSH and LQKENI. The CDR3 reads CASSQLVAAGDEQFF. As DNA, the CDR3 is TGTGCCAGCTCGCAATTGGTAGCGGCCGGGGATGAGCAGTTCTTC.

The V gene is TRBV7-8, the J gene TRBJ2-2; possibly TRBD1 or TRBD2 for D (5 bases each). The CDR3 length is 16 residues. V was pared by 7 bases and J by 9 bases, with 24 bases between. Germline CDR1 reads SGHVS; CDR2 reads FQNEAQ. This CDR3 reads CASNLAQQEPFRELFF. DNA of the CDR3: TGTGCCAGCAACCTAGCCCAACAGGAACCCTTCCGGGAGCTGTTTTTT.

The chain recombines TRBV11-3 with TRBJ2-1, with D maybe TRBD2 (5 bases). The CDR3 is 13 amino acids. In germline, CDR1 is SGHNT, CDR2 YENEEA. Between the trimmed V and J ends, which lost 5 bases and 5 bases, there was a span of 10 bases. CDR3 sequence (DNA): TGTGCCAGCAGCAGTCTGGAGGACAATGAGCAGTTCTTC. The encoded protein is CASSSLEDNEQFF.

J is TRBJ2-1 and V is TRBV5-8, with 10 bases that match TRBD2. Germline lookup yields CDR1 SGHTS and CDR2 YDEGEE. The CDR3 spans 14 residues. Trimming at V came to 4 bases and at J to 9 bases, leaving 7 bases not matched to a gene. CDR3: CASSPGLATVEQFF. The CDR3 DNA follows: TGTGCCAGCAGCCCGGGACTAGCGACGGTTGAGCAGTTCTTC.